Detailed here is one T cell receptor beta chain. As yet, its antigen is unknown. The data originate from a study of cytomegalovirus exposure and HLA in healthy donors. At the level of the study: Assignment to the Caucasian-associated ancestry cluster applied to around 76% of the approximately 400 genotyped donors. General observations from the study: In a later analysis, donors in an Asian-associated ancestry cluster reportedly had fewer N-insertions in productive TCRs than the cohort mean.

It was with 60 Vbeta and 13 Jbeta primers that the PCR ran. Assay: immunoSEQ multiplex PCR; the TCRdb copy retains only in-frame clones and omits some. The sample holds 150,000 to 200,000 clones, about 81% seen once. CDR3 length: 16 amino acids. Germline lookup yields CDR1 MNHEY and CDR2 SVGAGI. The V gene lost 0 bases and the J gene lost 0 bases, with 6 bases spanning the gap. This receptor was identified in a woman aged 18-29 years in good health and CMV-seronegative. Sequencing input: PBMCs. V is TRBV6-5 and J is TRBJ2-6, with D maybe TRBD2 (6 bases). For the CDR3, the DNA is TGTGCCAGCAGTTACTCGGGGGGCTCTGGGGCCAACGTCCTGACTTTC. Translating gives CASSYSGGSGANVLTF.